This record looks at one T cell receptor (beta chain) sequence and its context. The identical CDR3 is also encoded by other nucleotide sequences in the sample. The method was immunoSEQ multiplex PCR; TCRdb's version includes in-frame clones alone and lacks a portion of them. The sample carries approximately 40,000 clones, about three quarters recorded once. V was shortened by 2 bases and J by 0 bases, with 5 bases between the two germline ends. The CDR3 is made up of 14 amino acids. Germline V CDR1 and CDR2: KGHSH, LQKENI. This entry is derived from a study of control samples from healthy donors and cancer patients.

This chain links TRBV18 with TRBJ1-5, with D unclear. The specimen sequenced was formalin-fixed, paraffin-embedded tissue. The clonotype was recovered from a male donor with melanoma. The chain's CDR3 is CASSPGNSNQPQHF. The CDR3 coding sequence is TGTGCCAGCTCACCAGGGAATAGCAATCAGCCCCAGCATTTT. Looking up the rest from reference TRBV18 and TRBJ1-5 gives the full variable domain: NAGVMQNPRHLVRRRGQEARLRCSPMKGHSHVYWYRQLPEEGLKFMVYLQKENIIDESGMPKERFSAEFPKEGPSILRIQQVVRGDSAAYFCASSPGNSNQPQHFGDGTRLSIL.